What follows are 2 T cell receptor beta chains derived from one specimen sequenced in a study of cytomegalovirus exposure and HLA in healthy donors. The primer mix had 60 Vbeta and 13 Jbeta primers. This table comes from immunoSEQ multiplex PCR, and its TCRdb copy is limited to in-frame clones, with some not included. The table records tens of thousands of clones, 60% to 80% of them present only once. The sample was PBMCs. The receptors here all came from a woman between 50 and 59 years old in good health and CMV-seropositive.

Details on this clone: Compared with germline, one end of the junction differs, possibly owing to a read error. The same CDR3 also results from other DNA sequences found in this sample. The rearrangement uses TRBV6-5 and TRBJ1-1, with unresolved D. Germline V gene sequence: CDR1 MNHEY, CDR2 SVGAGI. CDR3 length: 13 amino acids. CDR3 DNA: TGTGCCAGCAGCTTTTCTAGGAACACTGAAACTTTCTTT. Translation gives CASSFSRNTETFF.

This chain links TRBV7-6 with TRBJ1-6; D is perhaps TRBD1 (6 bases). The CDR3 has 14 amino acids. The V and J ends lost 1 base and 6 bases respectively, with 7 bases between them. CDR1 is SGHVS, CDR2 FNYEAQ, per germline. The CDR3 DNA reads TGTGCCAGCAGCTTAGGACAGGTTAATTCACCCCTCCACTTT. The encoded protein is CASSLGQVNSPLHF.